The 23 T cell receptor beta chains below all came from one sample that was sequenced in a study of cytomegalovirus exposure and HLA in healthy donors. This PCR relied on a set of 60 Vbeta primers and 13 Jbeta primers. TCRdb's table, derived via immunoSEQ multiplex PCR, lists solely in-frame clones and lacks some. The table for this sample gives about 200,000 clones. The sequenced material came from PBMCs. These receptors all come from a boy aged 10-17 years in good health and CMV-seronegative.

The chain has TRBV6-6 and TRBJ1-1; 11 bases are shared with TRBD1. Germline CDR1 MNHNY, CDR2 SVGAGI (reference sequence). Trimming removed 6 bases from V and 7 bases from J; junction bases left unmatched: 10. The CDR3 contains 15 residues. For the CDR3, the DNA is TGTGCCAGCAGCCCCGGGACAGGGGGAAAGGGTGAAGCTTTCTTT. Protein sequence: CASSPGTGGKGEAFF.

CDR3 in DNA: TGTGCCAGCAGGAGTCCCAGGGGAGGCACAGATACGCAGTATTTT. It specifies CASRSPRGGTDTQYF. The rearrangement uses TRBV6-5 and TRBJ2-3, with a tentative D call TRBD1 (6 bases). The CDR3 spans 15 residues. Trimming stripped 6 bases from V and 1 base from J, with 14 bases between. Germline lookup yields CDR1 MNHEY and CDR2 SVGAGI.

The J gene is TRBJ1-2, the V gene TRBV20-1; no definite D call. Trimming removed 6 bases from V and 5 bases from J, with 4 bases in between. Germline CDR1 DFQATT, CDR2 SNEGSKA (reference sequence). This CDR3 has 9 residues. In DNA form, the CDR3 reads TGCAGTGCCTCTTATGGCTACACCTTC. Translating gives CSASYGYTF.

The CDR3 sequence is CASSEASGGAYEQYF. DNA for the CDR3: TGTGCCAGCAGTGAAGCTAGCGGGGGGGCCTACGAGCAGTACTTC. The chain couples TRBV6-1 to TRBJ2-7; TRBD2 matches 11 bases. The CDR3 sequence is 15 residues long. The trim removed 0 bases at V and 2 bases at J, leaving 0 bases unmatched. Per the germline V gene, CDR1 is MNHNS and CDR2 is SASEGT.

CDR3 sequence: CAWRKDSFNSPLHF. The DNA of the CDR3 is TGTGCCTGGAGGAAGGACAGTTTTAATTCACCCCTCCACTTT. The genes are TRBV30 and TRBJ1-6, with a tentative D call TRBD1 (6 bases). Looked up from germline, CDR1 is GTSNPN and CDR2 is SVGIG (reference sequence). V was trimmed by 3 bases and J by 6 bases, leaving 12 bases between them. The CDR3 runs to 14 residues.

About this clone: The same CDR3 can be traced to other DNA sequences in this sample. The V gene is TRBV28, the J gene TRBJ1-4, with a weak D call TRBD1 (6 bases). Germline CDR1 reads MDHEN; CDR2 reads SYDVKM. V lost 5 bases and J lost 6, with 13 bases in between. The CDR3 runs 14 residues. CDR3 sequence: CASSVGGRDEKLFF. CDR3 bases: TGTGCCAGCAGTGTGGGGGGGCGAGATGAAAAACTGTTTTTT.

The J gene is TRBJ2-7, the V gene TRBV6-5; D ambiguous. This CDR3 spans 14 amino acids. Germline CDR1 is MNHEY and CDR2 is SVGAGI. Deletions cut 0 bases from V and 5 bases from J, with 11 bases between. CDR3 amino acids: CASSYSSGVHEQYF. The CDR3 DNA follows: TGTGCCAGCAGTTACTCGAGTGGTGTCCACGAGCAGTACTTC.

The chain combines TRBV15 with TRBJ2-7, with D perhaps TRBD2 (7 bases). This CDR3 spans 13 amino acids. Between the trimmed V and J ends, which lost 6 bases and 1 base, there was a span of 10 bases. Germline CDR1 and CDR2: LNHNV and YYDKDF (reference sequence). The CDR3 DNA reads as TGTGCCACCAGAAGGGGGGGGTCCTACGAGCAGTACTTC. As protein: CATRRGGSYEQYF.

This chain uses TRBV9 with TRBJ1-2, with D perhaps TRBD1 (5 bases). The CDR3 has 14 residues. The germline CDR1 and CDR2 sequences are SGDLS and YYNGEE. The V gene lost 4 bases and the J gene lost 5 bases, with 15 bases spanning the gap. The CDR3 spells CASSSLPGGYGYTF. CDR3 nucleotides: TGTGCCAGCAGCTCCCTCCCTGGGGGGTATGGCTACACCTTC. Variable domain in full (rest from reference TRBV9 and TRBJ1-2): DSGVTQTPKHLITATGQRVTLRCSPRSGDLSVYWYQQSLDQGLQFLIQYYNGEERAKGNILERFSAQQFPDLHSELNLSSLELGDSALYFCASSSLPGGYGYTFGSGTRLTVV.

This chain uses TRBV29-1 with TRBJ2-7; possibly TRBD2 for D (5 bases). The CDR3 runs 12 residues. In germline, CDR1 is SQVTM, CDR2 ANQGSEA. Trimming left V 4 bases short and J 6 bases short, with 13 bases between. CDR3 bases: TGCAGCGTTGGACCCAGAGGAGGCGAGCAGTACTTC. As protein: CSVGPRGGEQYF.

CDR3 in amino acids: CASGGANYGYTF. The DNA for the CDR3 is TGTGCTAGTGGCGGAGCTAACTATGGCTACACCTTC. The chain carries TRBV12-5 and TRBJ1-2, with D hard to call. This CDR3 comprises 12 residues. V dropped 6 bases and J dropped 0 bases, with 5 bases sitting between them. Germline CDR1 and CDR2: LGHNT and FRNRAP. Supplemented by reference TRBV12-5 and TRBJ1-2, the full variable domain reads DARVTQTPRHKVTEMGQEVTMRCQPILGHNTVFWYRQTMMQGLELLAYFRNRAPLDDSGMPKDRFSAEMPDATLATLKIQPSEPRDSAVYFCASGGANYGYTFGSGTRLTVV.

The chain combines TRBV6-7 with TRBJ2-2; 12 nucleotides align to TRBD2. TRBV6-7 falls under the ORF class, with uncertain function. Unmatched junction bases numbered 21, after V lost 2 bases and J lost 5 bases. CDR3 length equals 22 residues. CDR3 DNA sequence: TGTGCCAGCAGTTACCCAGAATTTCACGGGGGCCCACTAGCGGGGGGAACCGGGGAGCTGTTTTTT. Translated, it gives CASSYPEFHGGPLAGGTGELFF.

This chain joins TRBV5-8 and TRBJ1-1; D possibly corresponds to TRBD1 (5 bases). Trimming removed 5 bases from V and 5 bases from J, with 13 bases in between. The CDR3 has 13 residues. CDR1 is SGHTS and CDR2 is YDEGEE in the germline V gene. This chain's CDR3 is CASSLIGGTEAFF. CDR3 coding DNA: TGTGCCAGCAGTCTGATCGGGGGGACTGAAGCTTTCTTT.

The rearrangement uses TRBV4-3 and TRBJ1-5; 11 positions agree with TRBD1. Germline V gene lookup returns CDR1 LGHNA and CDR2 YSLEER. The V gene end was trimmed by 3 bases and the J gene end by 5 bases; junction bases not matched to a gene: 3. CDR3 length equals 15 residues. Written as DNA, the CDR3 is TGCGCCAGCAGCCAGGACAGGGGGCGGCATCAGCCCCAGCATTTT. Translating gives CASSQDRGRHQPQHF.

This sequence joins TRBV27 and TRBJ2-3; 9 bases are a match to TRBD2. Germline V gene data show CDR1 as MNHEY and CDR2 as SMNVEV (reference sequence). The CDR3 runs to 15 residues. Trimming took 3 bases from V and 4 from J; bases not matched to a gene: 5. The CDR3 here is CASSFPSGAPDTQYF. The CDR3 coding sequence is TGTGCCAGCAGTTTCCCTAGCGGGGCGCCAGATACGCAGTATTTT.

The J gene is TRBJ2-1, the V gene TRBV30, with D perhaps matching TRBD2 (7 bases). This CDR3 contains 13 residues. Germline CDR1 is GTSNPN and CDR2 is SVGIG (reference sequence). CDR3 loop: CVSGGLRYNEQFF. CDR3 in DNA: TGTGTTTCCGGGGGGCTAAGATACAATGAGCAGTTCTTC.

This rearrangement joins TRBV28 to TRBJ1-1, with 8 bases lining up with TRBD1. V dropped 2 bases and J dropped 5; count of bases not matched to a gene: 4. This CDR3 is 14 amino acids long. CDR1 and CDR2 from the germline V gene are MDHEN and SYDVKM. CDR3 in amino acids: CASSLQGAQTEAFF. The CDR3 bases are TGTGCCAGCAGTTTACAGGGGGCGCAGACTGAAGCTTTCTTT.

V is TRBV15 and J is TRBJ1-5; 9 nucleotides agree with TRBD1. V shed 3 bases, J shed 5 bases, and the junction held 8 bases outside the gene matches. The length of the CDR3 is 16 residues. The germline V gene encodes CDR1 LNHNV and CDR2 YYDKDF (reference sequence). CDR3 in amino acids: CATSSRQGGSDQPQHF. The CDR3 coding sequence is TGTGCCACCAGCAGTAGACAGGGGGGGAGCGATCAGCCCCAGCATTTT.

The rearrangement links TRBV7-3 to TRBJ1-1; no definite D call. The CDR3 covers 18 residues. The V end was cut by 4 bases, the J end by 1 base, with 22 bases between. From germline, CDR1 is SGHTA and CDR2 FQGTGA. The CDR3 sequence is CASSSQPRGELGNTEAFF. DNA for the CDR3: TGTGCCAGCAGCTCCCAGCCCCGCGGGGAATTGGGGAACACTGAAGCTTTCTTT.

Concerning this clone itself: Other DNA sequences in this sample translate to the same CDR3. The chain is built from TRBV21-1 and TRBJ1-5. TRBV21-1 is deemed a pseudogene. This CDR3 is 14 amino acids long. The CDR3 here is CASSKYARDQPQHF. For the CDR3, the DNA is TGTGCCAGCAGTAAGTACGCGAGGGATCAGCCCCAGCATTTT.

This chain connects TRBV19 to TRBJ1-1, with 8 bases aligning to TRBD1. Losses at the gene ends were 7 bases for V and 5 bases for J; bases not matched to a gene: 12. Germline CDR1 and CDR2: LNHDA and SQIVND (reference sequence). The CDR3 length is 15 residues. This chain's CDR3 is CASTPTGGWGTEAFF. CDR3 DNA: TGTGCCAGTACCCCAACAGGGGGTTGGGGAACTGAAGCTTTCTTT.

V is TRBV27 and J is TRBJ1-2, with 8 bases aligning to TRBD1. Trimming took 6 bases from V and 5 from J; bases not matched to a gene: 11. Germline V gives CDR1 MNHEY, CDR2 SMNVEV (reference sequence). The CDR3 totals 15 residues. CDR3 sequence: CASSPIVQGAYGYTF. The CDR3 nucleotides read TGTGCCAGCAGCCCTATTGTTCAGGGGGCTTATGGCTACACCTTC.

The rearrangement uses TRBV18 and TRBJ1-1; D gene uncertain. This CDR3 has 14 residues. Germline V gene sequence: CDR1 KGHSH, CDR2 LQKENI. With 1 base removed from V and 3 bases from J, the gap between germline ends came to 9 bases. CDR3 sequence (DNA): TGTGCCAGCTCACCACGCGTCGTGGACACTGAAGCTTTCTTT. Encoded protein: CASSPRVVDTEAFF. Full variable domain (outside the CDR3, taken from reference TRBV18 and TRBJ1-1): NAGVMQNPRHLVRRRGQEARLRCSPMKGHSHVYWYRQLPEEGLKFMVYLQKENIIDESGMPKERFSAEFPKEGPSILRIQQVVRGDSAAYFCASSPRVVDTEAFFGQGTRLTVV.